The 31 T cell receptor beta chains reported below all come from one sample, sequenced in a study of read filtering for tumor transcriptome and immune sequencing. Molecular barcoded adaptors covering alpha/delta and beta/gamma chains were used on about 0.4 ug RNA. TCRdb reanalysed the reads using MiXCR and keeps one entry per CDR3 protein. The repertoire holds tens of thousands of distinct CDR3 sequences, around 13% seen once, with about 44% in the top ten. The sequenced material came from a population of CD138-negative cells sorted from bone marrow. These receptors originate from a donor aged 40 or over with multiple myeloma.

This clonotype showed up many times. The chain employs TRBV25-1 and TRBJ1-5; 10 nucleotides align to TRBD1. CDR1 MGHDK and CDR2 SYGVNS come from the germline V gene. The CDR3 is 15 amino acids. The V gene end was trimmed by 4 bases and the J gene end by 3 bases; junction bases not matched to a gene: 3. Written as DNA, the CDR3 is TGTGCCAGCAGTGTTGGGACAGGGGTCAATCAGCCCCAGCATTTT. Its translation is CASSVGTGVNQPQHF.

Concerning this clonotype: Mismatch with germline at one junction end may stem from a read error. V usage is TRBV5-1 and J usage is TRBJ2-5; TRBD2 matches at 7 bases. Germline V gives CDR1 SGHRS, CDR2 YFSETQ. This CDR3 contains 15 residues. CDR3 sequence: CANSLGGEFQETQYF. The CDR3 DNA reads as TGCGCCAACAGCCTTGGGGGGGAGTTCCAAGAGACCCAGTACTTC.

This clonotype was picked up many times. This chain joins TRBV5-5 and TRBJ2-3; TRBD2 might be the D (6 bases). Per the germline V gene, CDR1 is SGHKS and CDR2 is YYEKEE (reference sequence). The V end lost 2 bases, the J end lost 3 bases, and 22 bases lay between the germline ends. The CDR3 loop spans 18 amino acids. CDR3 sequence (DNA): TGTGCCAGCAGCTTTAATCCGGCGGGGACCTACCTGACAGATACGCAGTATTTT. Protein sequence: CASSFNPAGTYLTDTQYF.

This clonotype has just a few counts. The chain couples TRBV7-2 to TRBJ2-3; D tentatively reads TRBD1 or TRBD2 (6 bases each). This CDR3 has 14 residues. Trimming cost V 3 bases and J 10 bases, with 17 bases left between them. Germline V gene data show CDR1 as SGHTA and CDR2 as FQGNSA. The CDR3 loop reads CASSFRPSGGAQYF. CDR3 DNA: TGTGCCAGCAGCTTTAGGCCCTCCGGGGGCGCGCAGTATTTT. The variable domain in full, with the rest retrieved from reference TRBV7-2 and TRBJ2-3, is GAGVSQSPSNKVTEKGKDVELRCDPISGHTALYWYRQSLGQGLEFLIYFQGNSAPDKSGLPSDRFSAERTGGSVSTLTIQRTQQEDSAVYLCASSFRPSGGAQYFGPGTRLTVL.

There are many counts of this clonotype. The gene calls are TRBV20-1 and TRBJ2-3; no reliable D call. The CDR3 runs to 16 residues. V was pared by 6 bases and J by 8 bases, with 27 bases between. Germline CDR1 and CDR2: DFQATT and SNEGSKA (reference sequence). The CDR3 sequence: CSALEIGSNRLSTQYF. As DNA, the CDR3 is TGCAGTGCCTTAGAGATAGGCTCGAATCGGCTGTCTACGCAGTATTTT.

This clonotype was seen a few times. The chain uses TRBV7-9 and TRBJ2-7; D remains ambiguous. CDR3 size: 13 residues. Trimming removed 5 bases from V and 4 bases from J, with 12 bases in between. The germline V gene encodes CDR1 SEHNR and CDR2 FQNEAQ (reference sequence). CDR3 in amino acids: CASSESPGYEQYF. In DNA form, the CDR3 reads TGTGCCAGCAGCGAATCCCCCGGATACGAGCAGTACTTC.

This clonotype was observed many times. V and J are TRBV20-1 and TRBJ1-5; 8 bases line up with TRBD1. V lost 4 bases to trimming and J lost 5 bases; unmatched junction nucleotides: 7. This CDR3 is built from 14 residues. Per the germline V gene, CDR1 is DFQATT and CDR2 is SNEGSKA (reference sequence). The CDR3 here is CSAMTGVRDQPQHF. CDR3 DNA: TGCAGTGCTATGACAGGGGTCCGAGATCAGCCCCAGCATTTT.

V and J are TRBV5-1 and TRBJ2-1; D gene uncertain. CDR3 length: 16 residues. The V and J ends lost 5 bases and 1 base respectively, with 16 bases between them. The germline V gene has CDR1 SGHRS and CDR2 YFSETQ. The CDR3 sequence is CASRMNSERSYNEQFF. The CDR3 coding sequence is TGCGCCAGCAGGATGAACAGCGAAAGGTCCTACAATGAGCAGTTCTTC.

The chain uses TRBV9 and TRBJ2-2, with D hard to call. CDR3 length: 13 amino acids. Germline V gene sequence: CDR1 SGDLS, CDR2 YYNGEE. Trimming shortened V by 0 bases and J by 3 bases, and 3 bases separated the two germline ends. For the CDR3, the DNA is TGTGCCAGCAGCGTAGGAGACACCGGGGAGCTGTTTTTT. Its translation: CASSVGDTGELFF.

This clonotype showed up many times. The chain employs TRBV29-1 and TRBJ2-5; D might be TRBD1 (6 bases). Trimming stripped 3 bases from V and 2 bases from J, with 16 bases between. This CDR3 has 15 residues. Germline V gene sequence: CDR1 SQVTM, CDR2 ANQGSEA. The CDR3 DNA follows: TGCAGCGTTGACCCACAGGGATGGCCTCAAGAGACCCAGTACTTC. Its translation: CSVDPQGWPQETQYF.

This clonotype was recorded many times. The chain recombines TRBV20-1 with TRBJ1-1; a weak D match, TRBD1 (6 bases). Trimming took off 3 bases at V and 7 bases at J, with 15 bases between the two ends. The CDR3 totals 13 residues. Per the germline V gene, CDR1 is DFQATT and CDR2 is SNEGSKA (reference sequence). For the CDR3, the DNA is TGCAGTGCTAGCTACCGCGGGGGCGGTGAAGCTTTCTTT. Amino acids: CSASYRGGGEAFF.

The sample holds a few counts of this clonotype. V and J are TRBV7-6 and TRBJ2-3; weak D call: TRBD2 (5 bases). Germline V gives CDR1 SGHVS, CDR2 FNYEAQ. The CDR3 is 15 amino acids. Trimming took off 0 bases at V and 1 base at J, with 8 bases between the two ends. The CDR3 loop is CASSLADGGTDTQYF. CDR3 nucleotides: TGTGCCAGCAGCTTAGCGGACGGGGGCACAGATACGCAGTATTTT.

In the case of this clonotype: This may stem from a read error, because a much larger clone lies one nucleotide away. In DNA, the CDR3 is TGTGCCAGCAGTTACAACACCCTCCTTAGCGGGAGGGGACTATACAATGAGCAGTTCTTC. Its translation: CASSYNTLLSGRGLYNEQFF. J is TRBJ2-1 and V is TRBV6-2 or TRBV6-3, with TRBD2 matching 11 bases. Germline CDR1 MNHEY, CDR2 SVGEGT. V dropped 2 bases and J dropped 4; count of bases not matched to a gene: 16. This CDR3 has 20 residues.

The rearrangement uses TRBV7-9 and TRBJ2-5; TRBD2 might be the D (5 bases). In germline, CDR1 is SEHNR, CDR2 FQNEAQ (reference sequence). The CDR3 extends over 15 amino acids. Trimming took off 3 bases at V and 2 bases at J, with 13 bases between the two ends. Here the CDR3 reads CASSFPRGLQETQYF. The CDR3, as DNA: TGTGCCAGCAGCTTCCCTCGCGGGCTTCAAGAGACCCAGTACTTC.

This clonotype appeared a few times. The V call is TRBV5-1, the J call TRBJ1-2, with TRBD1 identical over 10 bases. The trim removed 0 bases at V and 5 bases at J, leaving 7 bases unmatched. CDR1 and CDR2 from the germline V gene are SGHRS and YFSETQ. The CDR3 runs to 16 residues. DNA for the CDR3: TGCGCCAGCAGCTTGGAAGGGGACAGGGGCGGTTATGGCTACACCTTC. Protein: CASSLEGDRGGYGYTF.

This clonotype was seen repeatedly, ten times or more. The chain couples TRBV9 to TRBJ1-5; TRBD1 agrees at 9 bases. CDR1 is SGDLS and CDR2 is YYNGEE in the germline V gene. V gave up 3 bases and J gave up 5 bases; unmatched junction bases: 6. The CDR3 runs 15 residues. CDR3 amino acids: CASSDGTGPYQPQHF. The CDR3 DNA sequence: TGTGCCAGCAGCGACGGGACAGGGCCCTATCAGCCCCAGCATTTT. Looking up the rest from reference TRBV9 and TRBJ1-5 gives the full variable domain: DSGVTQTPKHLITATGQRVTLRCSPRSGDLSVYWYQQSLDQGLQFLIQYYNGEERAKGNILERFSAQQFPDLHSELNLSSLELGDSALYFCASSDGTGPYQPQHFGDGTRLSIL.

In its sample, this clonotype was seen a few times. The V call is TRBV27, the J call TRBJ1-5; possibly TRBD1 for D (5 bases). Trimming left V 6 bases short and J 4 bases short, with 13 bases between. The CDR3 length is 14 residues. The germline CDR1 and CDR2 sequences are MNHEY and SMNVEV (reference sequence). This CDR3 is CASRPGTVNQPQHF. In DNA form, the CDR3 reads TGTGCCAGCAGACCAGGGACGGTTAATCAGCCCCAGCATTTT.

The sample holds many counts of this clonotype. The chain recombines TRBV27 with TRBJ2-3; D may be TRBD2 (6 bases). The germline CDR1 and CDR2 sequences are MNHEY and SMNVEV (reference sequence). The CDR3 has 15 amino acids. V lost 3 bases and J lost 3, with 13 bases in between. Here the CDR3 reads CASSLRGAVTDTQYF. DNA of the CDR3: TGTGCCAGCAGTTTGCGGGGAGCGGTGACAGATACGCAGTATTTT.

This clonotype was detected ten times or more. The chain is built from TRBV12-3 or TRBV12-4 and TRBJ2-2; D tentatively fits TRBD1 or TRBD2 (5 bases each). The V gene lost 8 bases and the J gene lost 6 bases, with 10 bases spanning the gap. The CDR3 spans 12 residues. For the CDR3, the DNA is TGTGCCAGCGGGGGTGTGGCCGGGGAGCTGTTTTTT. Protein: CASGGVAGELFF.

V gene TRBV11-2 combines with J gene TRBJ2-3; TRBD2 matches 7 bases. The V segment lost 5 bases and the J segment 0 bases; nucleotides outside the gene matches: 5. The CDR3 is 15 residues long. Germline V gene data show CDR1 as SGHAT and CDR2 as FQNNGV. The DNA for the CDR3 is TGTGCCAGCAGCCGCGGGAGTATGAGCACAGATACGCAGTATTTT. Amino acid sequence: CASSRGSMSTDTQYF.

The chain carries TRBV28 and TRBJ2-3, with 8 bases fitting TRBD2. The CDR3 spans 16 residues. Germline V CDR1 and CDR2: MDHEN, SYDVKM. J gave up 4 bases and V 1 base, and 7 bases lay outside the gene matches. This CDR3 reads CASSLLGSGKSDTQYF. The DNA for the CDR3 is TGTGCCAGCAGTTTATTGGGTAGCGGGAAGTCAGATACGCAGTATTTT. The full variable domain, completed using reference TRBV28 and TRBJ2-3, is DVKVTQSSRYLVKRTGEKVFLECVQDMDHENMFWYRQDPGLGLRLIYFSYDVKMKEKGDIPEGYSVSREKKERFSLILESASTNQTSMYLCASSLLGSGKSDTQYFGPGTRLTVL.

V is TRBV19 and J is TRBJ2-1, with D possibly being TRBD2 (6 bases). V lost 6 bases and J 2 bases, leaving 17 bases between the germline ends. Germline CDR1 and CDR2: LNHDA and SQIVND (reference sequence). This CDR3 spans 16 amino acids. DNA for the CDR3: TGTGCCAGTAGCCGTGGAGGAGGGAGCCCCTACAATGAGCAGTTCTTC. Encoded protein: CASSRGGGSPYNEQFF.

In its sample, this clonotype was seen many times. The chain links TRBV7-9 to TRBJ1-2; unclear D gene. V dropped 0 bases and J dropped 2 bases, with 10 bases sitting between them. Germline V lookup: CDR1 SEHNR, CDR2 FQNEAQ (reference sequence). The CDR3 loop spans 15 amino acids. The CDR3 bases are TGTGCCAGCAGCTTAGCTGGTAGTACCAACTATGGCTACACCTTC. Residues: CASSLAGSTNYGYTF. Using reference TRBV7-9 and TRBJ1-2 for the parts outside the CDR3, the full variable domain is DTGVSQNPRHKITKRGQNVTFRCDPISEHNRLYWYRQTLGQGPEFLTYFQNEAQLEKSRLLSDRFSAERPKGSFSTLEIQRTEQGDSAMYLCASSLAGSTNYGYTFGSGTRLTVV.

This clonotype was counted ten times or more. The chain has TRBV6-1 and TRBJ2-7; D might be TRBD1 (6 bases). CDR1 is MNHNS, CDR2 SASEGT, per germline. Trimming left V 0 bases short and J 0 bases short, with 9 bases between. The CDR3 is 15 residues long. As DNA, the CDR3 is TGTGCCAGCAGTGAAGCAGGACAGATCTCCTACGAGCAGTACTTC. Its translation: CASSEAGQISYEQYF.

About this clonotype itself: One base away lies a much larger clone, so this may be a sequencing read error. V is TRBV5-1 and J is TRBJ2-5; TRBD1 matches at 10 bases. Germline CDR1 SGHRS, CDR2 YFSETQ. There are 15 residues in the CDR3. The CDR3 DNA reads TGCGCCAGCCTCTTTGGGACAGGGGTTCAAGTGACCCAGTACTTC. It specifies CASLFGTGVQVTQYF.

The CDR3 bases are TGTGCCAGCAGTCCCGCGAGGACGGGGGAGACCCAGTACTTC. This sequence encodes CASSPARTGETQYF. The chain is built from TRBV12-3 or TRBV12-4 and TRBJ2-5; a possible D gene is TRBD2 (5 bases). The CDR3 spans 14 residues. V lost 5 bases and J 5 bases, leaving 15 bases between the germline ends.

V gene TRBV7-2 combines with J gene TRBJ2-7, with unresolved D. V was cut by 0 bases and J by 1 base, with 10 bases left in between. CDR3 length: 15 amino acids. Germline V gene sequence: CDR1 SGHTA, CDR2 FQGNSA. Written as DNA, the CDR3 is TGTGCCAGCAGCTTAGCACGGGCCCCATCCTACGAGCAGTACTTC. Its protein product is CASSLARAPSYEQYF.

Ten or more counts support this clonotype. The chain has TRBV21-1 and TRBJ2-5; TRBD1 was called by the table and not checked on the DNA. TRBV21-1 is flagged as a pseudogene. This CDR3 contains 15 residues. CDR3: CASSKAGAPQETQYF. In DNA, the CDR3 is TGTGCCAGCAGCAAAGCGGGAGCCCCCCAAGAGACCCAGTACTTC.

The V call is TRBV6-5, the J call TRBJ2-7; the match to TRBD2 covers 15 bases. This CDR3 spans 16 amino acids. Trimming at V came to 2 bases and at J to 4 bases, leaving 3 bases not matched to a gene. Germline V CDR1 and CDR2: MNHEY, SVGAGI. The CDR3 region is CASSYPGTSGRYEQYF. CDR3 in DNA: TGTGCCAGCAGTTACCCCGGGACTAGCGGGAGGTACGAGCAGTACTTC.

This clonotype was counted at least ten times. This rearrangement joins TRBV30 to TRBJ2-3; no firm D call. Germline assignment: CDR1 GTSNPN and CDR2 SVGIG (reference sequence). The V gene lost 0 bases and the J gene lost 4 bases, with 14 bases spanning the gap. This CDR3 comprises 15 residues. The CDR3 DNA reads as TGTGCCTGGAGTGTAGGGATCCCTCGAGCAGATACGCAGTATTTT. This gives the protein CAWSVGIPRADTQYF.

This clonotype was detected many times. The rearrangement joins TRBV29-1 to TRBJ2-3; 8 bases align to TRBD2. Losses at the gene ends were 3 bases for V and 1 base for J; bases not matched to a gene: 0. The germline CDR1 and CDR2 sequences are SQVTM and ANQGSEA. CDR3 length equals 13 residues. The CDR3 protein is CSVETSGTDTQYF. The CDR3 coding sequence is TGCAGCGTTGAGACTAGCGGCACAGATACGCAGTATTTT.